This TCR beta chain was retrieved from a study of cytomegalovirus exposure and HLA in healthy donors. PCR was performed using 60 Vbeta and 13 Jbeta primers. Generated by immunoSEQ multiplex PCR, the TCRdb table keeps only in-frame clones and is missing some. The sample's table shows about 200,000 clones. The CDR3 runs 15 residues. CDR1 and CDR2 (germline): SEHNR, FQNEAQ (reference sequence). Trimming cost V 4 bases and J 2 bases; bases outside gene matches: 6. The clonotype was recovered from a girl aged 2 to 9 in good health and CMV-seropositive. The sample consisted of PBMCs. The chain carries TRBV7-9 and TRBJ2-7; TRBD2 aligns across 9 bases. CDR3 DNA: TGTGCCAGCAGCTCCCTGACTAGCGGCCCCTACGAGCAGTACTTC. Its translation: CASSSLTSGPYEQYF. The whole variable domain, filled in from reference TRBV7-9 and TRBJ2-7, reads DTGVSQNPRHKITKRGQNVTFRCDPISEHNRLYWYRQTLGQGPEFLTYFQNEAQLEKSRLLSDRFSAERPKGSFSTLEIQRTEQGDSAMYLCASSSLTSGPYEQYFGPGTRLTVT.